One and the same sample provided the 4 T cell receptor beta chains below, sequenced in a study of cytomegalovirus exposure and HLA in healthy donors. The PCR used 60 Vbeta and 13 Jbeta primers. Profiling relied on immunoSEQ multiplex PCR, and the TCRdb table lists in-frame clones only, not all of them. The table includes approximately 160,000 clones, about 77% detected once. The sample was PBMCs. The receptors here all came from a male donor in good health and CMV-seropositive.

This clone has just one count. CDR3 region: CASSPSPGLAGGYQETQYF. As DNA, the CDR3 is TGTGCCAGCAGTCCGTCCCCGGGACTAGCGGGGGGGTACCAAGAGACCCAGTACTTC. V is TRBV27 and J is TRBJ2-5, with TRBD2 identical over 16 bases. The germline gives CDR1 MNHEY, CDR2 SMNVEV (reference sequence). The CDR3 sequence is 19 residues long. V shed 5 bases, J shed 0 bases, and the junction held 9 bases outside the gene matches.

This clone was observed a few times. This chain links TRBV5-5 with TRBJ1-3; TRBD1 is a possible D gene (6 bases). Per germline, CDR1 SGHKS and CDR2 YYEKEE (reference sequence). V lost 2 bases and J lost 4, with 10 bases in between. This CDR3 has 14 amino acids. The CDR3 region has the DNA TGTGCCAGCAGCTTCCGGACAGCCGGAAACACCATATATTTT. Residues: CASSFRTAGNTIYF.

V is TRBV7-2 and J is TRBJ2-7; TRBD2 aligns across 8 bases. V dropped 0 bases and J dropped 4; count of bases not matched to a gene: 5. Germline CDR1 is SGHTA and CDR2 is FQGNSA. This CDR3 region has 15 residues. CDR3 region: CASSLARGGLYEQYF. As DNA, the CDR3 is TGTGCCAGCAGCTTAGCTCGGGGGGGCCTATACGAGCAGTACTTC.

This clone was found once. The CDR3 protein is CASSPTGLEDNEKLFF. CDR3 DNA sequence: TGTGCCAGCAGCCCAACAGGGTTGGAGGATAATGAAAAACTGTTTTTT. The chain couples TRBV2 to TRBJ1-4, with D possibly matching TRBD1 (6 bases). Trimming stripped 6 bases from V and 4 bases from J, with 18 bases between. CDR3 length: 16 amino acids. Germline V lookup: CDR1 SNHLY, CDR2 FYNNEI.